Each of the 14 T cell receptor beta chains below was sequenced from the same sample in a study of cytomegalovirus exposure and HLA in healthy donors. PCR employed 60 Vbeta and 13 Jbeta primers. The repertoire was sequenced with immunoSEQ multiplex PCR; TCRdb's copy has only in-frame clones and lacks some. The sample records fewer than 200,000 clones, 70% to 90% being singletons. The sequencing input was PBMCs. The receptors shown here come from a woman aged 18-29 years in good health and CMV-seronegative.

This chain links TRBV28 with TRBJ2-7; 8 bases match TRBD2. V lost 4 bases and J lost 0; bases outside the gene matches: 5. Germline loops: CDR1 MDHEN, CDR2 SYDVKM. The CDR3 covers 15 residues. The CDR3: CASSYAGGISYEQYF. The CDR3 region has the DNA TGTGCCAGCAGTTACGCGGGAGGTATCTCCTACGAGCAGTACTTC.

CDR3: CASSDRVGDTQYF. The CDR3, as DNA: TGTGCCAGCAGCGACAGGGTCGGAGATACGCAGTATTTT. This sequence joins TRBV7-2 and TRBJ2-3; 7 bases match TRBD1. The V gene end was trimmed by 5 bases and the J gene end by 5 bases; junction bases not matched to a gene: 4. The CDR3 is made up of 13 amino acids. Germline V gene sequence: CDR1 SGHTA, CDR2 FQGNSA.

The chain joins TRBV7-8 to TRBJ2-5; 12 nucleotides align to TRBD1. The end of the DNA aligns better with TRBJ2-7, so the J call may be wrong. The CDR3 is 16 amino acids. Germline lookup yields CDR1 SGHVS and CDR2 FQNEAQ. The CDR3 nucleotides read TGTGCCAGCAGCTTAGCACGGGACAGGGGGCTCGACGAGCAGTACTTC. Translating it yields CASSLARDRGLDEQYF.

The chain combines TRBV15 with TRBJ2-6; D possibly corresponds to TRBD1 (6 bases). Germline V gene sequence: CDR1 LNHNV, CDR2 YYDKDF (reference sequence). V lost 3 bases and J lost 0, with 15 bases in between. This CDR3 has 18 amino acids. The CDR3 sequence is CATSSLRGASSGANVLTF. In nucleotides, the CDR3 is TGTGCCACCAGCAGTCTCAGGGGAGCTAGCTCTGGGGCCAACGTCCTGACTTTC.

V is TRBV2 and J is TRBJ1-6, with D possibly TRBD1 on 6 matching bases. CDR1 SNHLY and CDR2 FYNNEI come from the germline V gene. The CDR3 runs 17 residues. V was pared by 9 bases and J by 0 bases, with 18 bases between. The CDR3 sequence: CASQITGTSSYNSPLHF. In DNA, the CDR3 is TGTGCCAGTCAAATCACAGGGACTAGCTCCTATAATTCACCCCTCCACTTT.

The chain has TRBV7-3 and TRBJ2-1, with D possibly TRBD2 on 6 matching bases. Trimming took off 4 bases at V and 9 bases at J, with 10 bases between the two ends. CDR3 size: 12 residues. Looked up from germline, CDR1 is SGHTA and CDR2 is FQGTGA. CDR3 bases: TGTGCCAGCAGCTCCTATAGCGGTGAGCAGTTCTTC. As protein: CASSSYSGEQFF.

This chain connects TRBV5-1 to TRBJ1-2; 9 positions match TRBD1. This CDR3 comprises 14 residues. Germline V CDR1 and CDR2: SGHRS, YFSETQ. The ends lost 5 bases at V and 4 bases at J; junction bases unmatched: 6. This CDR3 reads CASRGDRAFYGYTF. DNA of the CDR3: TGCGCCAGCAGGGGGGACAGGGCCTTCTATGGCTACACCTTC. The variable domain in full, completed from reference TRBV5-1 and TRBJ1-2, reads KAGVTQTPRYLIKTRGQQVTLSCSPISGHRSVSWYQQTPGQGLQFLFEYFSETQRNKGNFPGRFSGRQFSNSRSEMNVSTLELGDSALYLCASRGDRAFYGYTFGSGTRLTVV.

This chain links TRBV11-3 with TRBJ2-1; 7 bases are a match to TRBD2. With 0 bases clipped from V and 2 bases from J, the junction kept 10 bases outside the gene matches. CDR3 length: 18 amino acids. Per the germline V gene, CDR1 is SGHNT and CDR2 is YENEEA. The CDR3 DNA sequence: TGTGCCAGCAGCTTAGATCTAGGACTAGGGAGCCCCTACAATGAGCAGTTCTTC. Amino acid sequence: CASSLDLGLGSPYNEQFF.

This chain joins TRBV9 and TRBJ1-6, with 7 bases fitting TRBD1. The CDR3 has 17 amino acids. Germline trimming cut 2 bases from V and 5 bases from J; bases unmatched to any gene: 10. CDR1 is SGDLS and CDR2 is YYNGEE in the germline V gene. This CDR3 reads CASSVGYSGGNNSPLHF. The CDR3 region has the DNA TGTGCCAGCAGCGTCGGATACTCAGGGGGGAATAATTCACCCCTCCACTTT. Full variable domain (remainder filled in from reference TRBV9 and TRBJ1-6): DSGVTQTPKHLITATGQRVTLRCSPRSGDLSVYWYQQSLDQGLQFLIQYYNGEERAKGNILERFSAQQFPDLHSELNLSSLELGDSALYFCASSVGYSGGNNSPLHFGNGTRLTVT.

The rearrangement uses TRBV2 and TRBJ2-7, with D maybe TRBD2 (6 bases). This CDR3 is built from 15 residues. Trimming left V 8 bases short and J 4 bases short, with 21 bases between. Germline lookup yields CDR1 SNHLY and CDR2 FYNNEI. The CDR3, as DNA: TGTGCCAGCCGCGACCCGGGACTTCCCTTATACGAGCAGTACTTC. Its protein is CASRDPGLPLYEQYF.

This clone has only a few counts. The CDR3 DNA follows: TGTGCCAGCAGGAGGGGGACTAGCTACGAGCAGTACTTC. Protein sequence: CASRRGTSYEQYF. The rearrangement uses TRBV28 and TRBJ2-7, with 8 bases lining up with TRBD2. Germline trimming cut 6 bases from V and 3 bases from J; bases unmatched to any gene: 4. The germline CDR1 and CDR2 sequences are MDHEN and SYDVKM. This CDR3 is 13 amino acids long. Drawing the rest from reference TRBV28 and TRBJ2-7, the complete variable domain is DVKVTQSSRYLVKRTGEKVFLECVQDMDHENMFWYRQDPGLGLRLIYFSYDVKMKEKGDIPEGYSVSREKKERFSLILESASTNQTSMYLCASRRGTSYEQYFGPGTRLTVT.

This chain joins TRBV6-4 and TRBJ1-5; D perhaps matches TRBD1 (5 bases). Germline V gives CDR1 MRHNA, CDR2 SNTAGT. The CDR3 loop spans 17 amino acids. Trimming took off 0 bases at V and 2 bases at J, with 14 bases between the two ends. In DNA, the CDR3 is TGTGCCAGCAGTGACTCTCGGGGGATGTTTGGCAATCAGCCCCAGCATTTT. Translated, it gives CASSDSRGMFGNQPQHF.

CDR3 region: CATARDSGEETQYF. CDR3 nucleotides: TGTGCCACCGCACGTGATAGCGGGGAAGAGACCCAGTACTTC. V usage is TRBV2 and J usage is TRBJ2-5; TRBD2 matches at 8 bases. In germline, CDR1 is SNHLY, CDR2 FYNNEI. This CDR3 is built from 14 residues. V trimming: 10 bases; J trimming: 3 bases; junction bases outside the gene matches: 10.

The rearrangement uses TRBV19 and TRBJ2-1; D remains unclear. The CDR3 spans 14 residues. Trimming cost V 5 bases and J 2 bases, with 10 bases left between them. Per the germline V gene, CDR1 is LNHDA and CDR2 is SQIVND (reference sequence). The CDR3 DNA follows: TGTGCCAGTAGTCTAAGTACCCCCTACAATGAGCAGTTCTTC. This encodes CASSLSTPYNEQFF.